The source of this T cell receptor (beta chain) is a study of OX40 agonist ivuxolimab in advanced cancers. Study at large: Ivuxolimab, an antibody that agonizes OX40 (CD134), was administered to the patients. Earlier anti-PD-1, anti-PD-L1 or anti-CTLA-4 therapy was permitted; less than 50% had received some. Dose-escalation subjects each had hepatocellular carcinoma, melanoma, renal cell or head and neck cancer.

This CDR3 region has 13 residues. Germline V CDR1 and CDR2: SGHVS, FQNEAQ. V lost 4 bases to trimming and J lost 8 bases, with 14 bases between them. Notes on the study in general: On average, a greater number of expanded clones characterised CD8+ T cells relative to CD4+.

Clones were read by immunoSEQ multiplex PCR, and TCRdb kept only the in-frame ones, dropping some. The sample consists of roughly 35,000 clones, 80% to 90% of them appearing once. As concerns this clone: The target antigen is unknown.

The sequencing used CD4+ or CD8+ T cells sorted from blood, collected in a trial of the OX40 agonist ivuxolimab. The rearrangement uses TRBV7-8 and TRBJ1-2, with D hard to call. This TCR was sampled from an adult with an advanced solid tumor such as melanoma, head and neck, liver or kidney cancer. The CDR3 here is CASSSEEAGGYTF. In DNA, the CDR3 is TGTGCCAGCAGCTCTGAGGAGGCCGGGGGCTACACCTTC. Full variable domain (remainder filled in from reference TRBV7-8 and TRBJ1-2): GAGVSQSPRYKVAKRGQDVALRCDPISGHVSLFWYQQALGQGPEFLTYFQNEAQLDKSGLPSDRFFAERPEGSVSTLKIQRTQQEDSAVYLCASSSEEAGGYTFGSGTRLTVV.